This TCR beta chain originates from a study of T-cell reconstitution after alpha-beta-depleted transplantation in children. Preparation of the TCRbeta library used unique molecular identifiers. TCRdb called the PCR reads again in MiXCR, with one record for every CDR3 protein. The data contain some 240,000 distinct CDR3 sequences, 12% of them seen just once; the ten biggest clones take up over 2%. Comment on this clonotype: Relative to the germline gene, one junction end is altered; a read error may explain this.

This specimen was PBMCs from the stem cell graft donor, taken from the stem cell graft. The TCR was taken from a human donor who donated a stem cell graft to a child with acute lymphoblastic leukemia.

CDR3: CASSQGSPGANGLTF. The CDR3 DNA sequence: TGCGCCAGCAGCCAAGGGAGCCCTGGGGCCAACGGCCTGACTTTC. The rearrangement uses TRBV4-3 and TRBJ2-6; TRBD1 might be the D (5 bases). CDR1 and CDR2 (germline): LGHNA, YSLEER. CDR3 length: 15 residues.